These 5 T cell receptor beta chains share one sample of origin, sequenced in a study of OX40 agonist ivuxolimab in advanced cancers. Some clones are missing from TCRdb's copy, which holds only in-frame ones; the method was immunoSEQ multiplex PCR. The sample carries 71,000 or so clones, around 83% recorded once. Sequenced material: CD4+ or CD8+ T cells sorted from blood, taken in a trial of the OX40 agonist ivuxolimab. These receptors originate from an adult with an advanced solid tumor such as melanoma, head and neck, liver or kidney cancer.

Only a few counts were recorded for this clone. This sequence joins TRBV6-5 and TRBJ1-3; D not resolved. Trimming took off 6 bases at V and 0 bases at J, with 6 bases between the two ends. Germline V gene sequence: CDR1 MNHEY, CDR2 SVGAGI. CDR3 length: 13 residues. CDR3 in amino acids: CASRPASGNTIYF. The CDR3 coding sequence is TGTGCCAGCAGGCCCGCCTCTGGAAACACCATATATTTT.

This chain joins TRBV29-1 and TRBJ1-4; unclear D gene. The V end was cut by 6 bases, the J end by 5 bases, with 13 bases between. CDR1 and CDR2 from the germline V gene are SQVTM and ANQGSEA. The CDR3 has 13 amino acids. The CDR3 DNA is TGCAGCGTATCCGGCCGCGGGAATGAAAAACTGTTTTTT. Its protein is CSVSGRGNEKLFF.

V usage is TRBV19 and J usage is TRBJ1-5, with 8 bases lining up with TRBD1. J was trimmed by 1 base and V by 7 bases; bases with no gene match: 9. The CDR3 length is 16 residues. Germline V gene data show CDR1 as LNHDA and CDR2 as SQIVND (reference sequence). CDR3 loop: CASTPTGAGSNQPQHF. In nucleotides, the CDR3 is TGTGCCAGTACCCCGACAGGGGCGGGAAGCAATCAGCCCCAGCATTTT.

This clone has a single count. The V call is TRBV5-1, the J call TRBJ2-5, with 14 bases lining up with TRBD2. Germline lookup yields CDR1 SGHRS and CDR2 YFSETQ. The CDR3 loop spans 18 amino acids. Unmatched junction bases numbered 10, after V lost 5 bases and J lost 1 base. Here the CDR3 DNA reads TGCGCCAGCAGTTTTAGACTAGCGGGAGGGTTAGGCCAAGAGACCCAGTACTTC. It translates to CASSFRLAGGLGQETQYF.

The chain uses TRBV10-3 and TRBJ1-1, with 7 bases aligning to TRBD1. The CDR3 runs 13 residues. Germline values: CDR1 ENHRY, CDR2 SYGVKD. V trimming: 5 bases; J trimming: 3 bases; junction bases outside the gene matches: 3. The CDR3 nucleotides are TGTGCCATCAGTCCCCAGGGGGACACTGAAGCTTTCTTT. Translated, it gives CAISPQGDTEAFF.